This T cell receptor beta chain was recorded in a study of control samples from healthy donors and cancer patients (TCRdb year 2020). The library was obtained by the immunoSEQ multiplex PCR assay. Imported from immuneACCESS, the table was reduced by TCRdb to in-frame sequences with V and J called. These copies leave out some clones; in studies compared against another copy, an unresolved V gene accounts for under half, and the cause of the remainder is not known. The sample includes 150,000 to 200,000 clones, with just under 95% observed a single time. 4.1% of the sample comes from the top ten. In regard to this clone: Its antigen remains unidentified. No base quality information exists; no much larger clone differs at one position.

Trimming removed 3 bases from V and 3 bases from J, leaving 17 bases between the germline ends. Counted from cysteine to phenylalanine, this CDR3 has 16 amino acids. Only the CDR3 part of the read is kept: 48 bases, read in frame from the first base. The germline V gene encodes CDR1 MNHEY and CDR2 SVGAGI. The chain was built from TRBV6-5 and TRBJ1-1; the D gene cannot be named for sure. This receptor was taken from a woman aged 60-70 years in good health. Specimen: blood. The CDR3 reads as follows: CASSYAQNWPHTEAFF. The nucleotide sequence reads as follows: TGTGCCAGCAGTTATGCCCAAAACTGGCCACACACTGAAGCTTTCTTT.